This paragraph covers one T cell receptor beta chain sequence. Random hexamers served to reverse transcribe roughly 0.5 to 1 ug RNA. TCRdb itself ran the immunoSEQ multiplex PCR reads through MiXCR, one entry per CDR3 protein. The sample has approximately 180,000 distinct CDR3 sequences; roughly nine tenths are singletons. The data originate from a study of CD8 T cells in Susac syndrome. V was shortened by 1 base and J by 3 bases, with 7 bases between the two germline ends. The CDR3 has 14 amino acids. Germline CDR1 SGHRS, CDR2 YFSETQ. Sequences were obtained from CD4+ T cells from PBMCs. The chain links TRBV5-1 to TRBJ2-2, with no clear D. The receptor was derived from a human donor with Susac syndrome. CDR3: CASSLNGDTGELFF. As DNA, the CDR3 is TGCGCCAGCAGCTTGAACGGAGACACCGGGGAGCTGTTTTTT.